This is a list of T cell receptor beta chains from one sample in a study of post-analysis software for immune sequencing data. TCRdb independently ran MiXCR on the PCR reads; one entry per CDR3 protein. Among hundreds of thousands of distinct CDR3 sequences, approximately 57% were seen once, and the ten largest hold approximately 4.4%. Material: blood. These receptor sequences come from a girl between 5 and 17 years old with multiple sclerosis. Each CDR3 is given without its conserved first and last residue.

j_gene | v_gene | CDR3aa
TRBJ1-1 | TRBV29-1 | NGKIDRAQGAF
TRBJ1-1 | TRBV10-3 | AISDPIGGGRTEAF
TRBJ2-1 | TRBV20-1 | SARGGDNEQF
TRBJ2-5 | TRBV5-1 | ASSGGWGEETQY
TRBJ2-4 | TRBV6-6 | ASRGDSPKNIQY
TRBJ2-1 | TRBV3-1 | ASSQPVASGSSYNEQF
TRBJ2-5 | TRBV15 | ATSRLGQYQETQY
TRBJ2-7 | TRBV5-8 | ASNSDRDLSYEQY
TRBJ2-7 | TRBV6-2/TRBV6-3 | ASGGQETYEQY
TRBJ2-6 | TRBV4-1 | ASSQGTGTGANVLT
TRBJ2-7 | TRBV5-1 | ASSLRTGGSYEQY
TRBJ2-6 | TRBV29-1 | SVVGANVLT
TRBJ2-3 | TRBV5-6 | ASSFGPGTPGSGTQY
TRBJ2-7 | TRBV10-3 | AISGHRDYSYEQY
TRBJ2-1 | TRBV3-1 | ASSQGTGEF
TRBJ2-3 | TRBV7-3 | ASSLRTGLGRDTQY
TRBJ2-7 | TRBV20-1 | SASPSRARTSGSREQY
TRBJ2-7 | TRBV5-6 | ASTTLAGAYEQY
TRBJ1-1 | TRBV20-1 | SASTTALGPGNTEAF
TRBJ2-4 | TRBV29-1 | SAGTGVGIQY
TRBJ2-7 | TRBV27 | ASSPLAGAEQY
TRBJ2-7 | TRBV29-1 | SVEDWGTSGRSYEQY
TRBJ1-4 | TRBV7-8 | ASNQLGGEREKLF
TRBJ2-5 | TRBV12-3/TRBV12-4 | ASSPKHQETQY
TRBJ2-1 | TRBV6-6 | ASGPSAPPYNEQF
TRBJ2-1 | TRBV12-3/TRBV12-4 | ASSLFQRGSYEQF
TRBJ2-1 | TRBV5-1 | ASSPLPQGHEQF
TRBJ2-1 | TRBV5-4 | ASSFVAGYFGNEQF
TRBJ2-4 | TRBV7-9 | ASSAWGNIQY
TRBJ2-2 | TRBV5-4 | ASRSDRNTGELF
TRBJ2-7 | TRBV11-1 | ASSLGDGVSLLQETQY
TRBJ2-7 | TRBV15 | ATSRAGRNYEQY
TRBJ2-3 | TRBV6-6 | ASSYRGRTDTQY
TRBJ1-5 | TRBV21-1 | ASSKKPGTVGFSNQPQH
TRBJ2-3 | TRBV7-6 | ASSLPPRLAGGPIADTQY
TRBJ1-2 | TRBV5-6 | ASSFSPRRRGLIPLGYT
TRBJ2-1 | TRBV5-1 | ASSLQGVPLDNEQF
TRBJ2-1 | TRBV3-1 | ASSQERWAGYNEQF
TRBJ1-6 | TRBV7-9 | ASSLAAWAYNSPLH
TRBJ1-2 | TRBV20-1 | SAGGGQNNYGYT
TRBJ2-7 | TRBV20-1 | SASSSGSPYEQY
TRBJ1-1 | TRBV29-1 | SVEARTGGDTEAF
TRBJ2-7 | TRBV5-1 | ASSPKEGAREQY
TRBJ2-2 | TRBV4-2 | ASSHRSGELF
TRBJ2-5 | TRBV5-1 | ASSLGTGGSEETQY
TRBJ2-4 | TRBV25-1 | ASSEKGTLAKNIQY
TRBJ2-1 | TRBV6-4 | ASSPTSGRGDEQF
TRBJ2-1 | TRBV6-1 | ASSEAPWRVSLGGEQF
- | TRBV2 | ASYSGDDYEQY
TRBJ1-3 | TRBV27 | ASSLGRAGNTIY
TRBJ1-5 | TRBV7-8 | ASSSGGTGTRQPQH
TRBJ2-7 | TRBV12-3/TRBV12-4 | ANSPGQVYEQY
TRBJ2-7 | TRBV9 | ASSVEWGPSYEQY
TRBJ1-4 | TRBV4-2 | ASSQGVGEKLF